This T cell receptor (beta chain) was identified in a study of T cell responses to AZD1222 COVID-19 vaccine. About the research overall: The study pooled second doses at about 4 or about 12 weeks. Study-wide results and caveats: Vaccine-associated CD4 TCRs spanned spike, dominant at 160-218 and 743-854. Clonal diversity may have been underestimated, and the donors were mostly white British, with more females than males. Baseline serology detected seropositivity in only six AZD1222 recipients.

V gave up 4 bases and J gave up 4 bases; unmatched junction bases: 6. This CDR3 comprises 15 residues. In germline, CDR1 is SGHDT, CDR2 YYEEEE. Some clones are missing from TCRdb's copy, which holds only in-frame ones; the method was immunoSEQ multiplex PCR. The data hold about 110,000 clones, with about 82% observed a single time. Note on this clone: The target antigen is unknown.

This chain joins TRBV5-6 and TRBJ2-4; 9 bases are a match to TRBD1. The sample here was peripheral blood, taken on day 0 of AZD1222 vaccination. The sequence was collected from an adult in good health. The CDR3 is CASSPGDRAKNIQYF. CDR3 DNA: TGTGCCAGCAGCCCGGGGGACAGGGCAAAAAACATTCAGTACTTC.